What follows describes a single TCR beta chain. V was shortened by 7 bases and J by 1 base, with 10 bases between the two germline ends. Germline V gene data show CDR1 as SNHLY and CDR2 as FYNNEI. CDR3 length equals 13 residues. The record originates from a study of shared clonotypes between healthy human individuals. Sequencing used immunoSEQ multiplex PCR; TCRdb keeps in-frame clones, though not all of them. This table holds nearly 2 million clones, about 94% found once. Naive CD8 cells lacked CD45RO, underwent positive selection for CCR7 and left out terminally differentiated effector memory CD45RA+ cells.

This chain joins TRBV2 and TRBJ1-2; weak D call: TRBD1 (5 bases). The sequenced sample consisted of naive CD8+ T cells sorted from blood. This receptor was obtained from a young man in good health. Written as DNA, the CDR3 is TGTGCCAGCATATCAGGGTTTAACTATGGCTACACCTTC. This translates into CASISGFNYGYTF.